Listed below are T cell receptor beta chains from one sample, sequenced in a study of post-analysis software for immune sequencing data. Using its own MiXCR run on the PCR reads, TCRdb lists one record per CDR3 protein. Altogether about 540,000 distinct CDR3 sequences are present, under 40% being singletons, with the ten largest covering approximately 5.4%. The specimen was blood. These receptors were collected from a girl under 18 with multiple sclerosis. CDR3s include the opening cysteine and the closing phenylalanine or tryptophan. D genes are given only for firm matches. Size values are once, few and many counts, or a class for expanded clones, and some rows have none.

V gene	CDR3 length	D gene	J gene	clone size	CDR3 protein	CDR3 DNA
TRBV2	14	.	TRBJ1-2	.	CASSELRQSYGYTF	TGTGCCAGCAGTGAGCTTCGACAAAGCTATGGCTACACCTTC
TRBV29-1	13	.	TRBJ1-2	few	CSVTGAVGYGYTF	TGCAGCGTCACAGGAGCCGTTGGCTATGGCTACACCTTC
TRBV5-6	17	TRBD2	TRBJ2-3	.	CASSLVLAGPIRDTQYF	TGTGCCAGCAGCTTGGTACTAGCGGGGCCCATCCGGGATACGCAGTATTTT
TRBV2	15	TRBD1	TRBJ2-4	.	CASSGQGVRKNIQYF	TGTGCCAGCAGTGGTCAGGGGGTCCGGAAAAACATTCAGTACTTC
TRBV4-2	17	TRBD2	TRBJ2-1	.	CASSHRGGGTSENEQFF	TGTGCCAGCAGCCATCGTGGGGGAGGGACTAGCGAAAATGAGCAGTTCTTC
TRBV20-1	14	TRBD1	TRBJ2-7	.	CSARSGTGTYEQYF	TGCAGTGCTAGATCCGGGACAGGGACCTACGAGCAGTACTTC
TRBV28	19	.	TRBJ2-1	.	CASSLFPGKGINSYNEQFF	TGTGCCAGCAGTTTATTCCCAGGAAAGGGGATAAACTCCTACAATGAGCAGTTCTTC
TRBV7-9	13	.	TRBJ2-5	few	CASSRQLGWEQYF	TGTGCCAGCAGCAGACAACTAGGTTGGGAGCAGTACTTC
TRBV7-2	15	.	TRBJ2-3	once	CASSLVAPNGDTQYF	TGTGCCAGCAGCTTAGTCGCGCCAAACGGGGATACGCAGTATTTT
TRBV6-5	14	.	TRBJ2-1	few	CASNARDSYNEQFF	TGTGCCAGCAATGCGCGGGATTCCTACAATGAGCAGTTCTTC
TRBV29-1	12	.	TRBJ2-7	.	CSVWSGPYEQYF	TGCAGCGTCTGGAGTGGGCCATACGAGCAGTACTTC
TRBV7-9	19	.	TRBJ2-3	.	CASSPSPGTRPGSTDTQYF	TGTGCCAGCAGCCCATCCCCCGGGACTCGACCAGGGAGCACAGATACGCAGTATTTT
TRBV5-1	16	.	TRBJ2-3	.	CASSLVGPGDTDTQYF	TGCGCCAGCAGCTTGGTTGGCCCGGGAGACACAGATACGCAGTATTTT
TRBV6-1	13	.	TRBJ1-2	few	CASSDWGPTGYTF	TGTGCCAGCAGTGATTGGGGACCTACGGGCTACACCTTC
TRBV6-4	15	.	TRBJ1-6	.	CASKRGPNYNSPLHF	TGTGCCAGCAAACGAGGACCTAACTATAATTCACCCCTCCACTTT
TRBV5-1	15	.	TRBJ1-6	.	CASSSQGFANSPLHF	TGCGCCAGCAGCTCACAGGGTTTCGCTAATTCACCCCTCCACTTT